This paragraph reports one T cell receptor beta chain. Its antigen is currently unknown. This CDR3 region has 16 residues. The method was immunoSEQ multiplex PCR; TCRdb's version includes in-frame clones alone and lacks a portion of them. This sample has 400,000 to 450,000 clones, with 92% found just once. This sample was taken from a study of Ad26.COV2.S vaccination and SARS-CoV-2 variants. Study information: Donor had been placed in the Ad26.COV2.S arm of the COV1001 trial. Study-wide results and caveats: Using TCR breadth and depth analyses may have led to underestimated total T cell responses. Placebo recipients and vaccine recipients were similar in non-spike TCR breadth.

Treatment denoted: around 19 received Ad26.COV2.S at low or high dose, single or two shots; about 5 received placebo; per-sample allocation not given. The samples were gathered on day 63 after the first injection of vaccine or placebo. Donation was by an adult aged 18-55 years who was in Boston. The chain uses TRBV21-1 and TRBJ2-7. TRBV21-1 is reported as a pseudogene. The TCR originated in a person aged 18 to 65 who received the Ad26.COV2.S COVID-19 vaccine or a placebo. The material was peripheral blood, obtained in a trial of Ad26.COV2.S vaccine versus placebo. This CDR3 reads CASSKALSGPRNVQYF. In DNA form, the CDR3 reads TGTGCCAGCAGCAAAGCGCTTTCGGGCCCCCGGAACGTGCAGTACTTC.